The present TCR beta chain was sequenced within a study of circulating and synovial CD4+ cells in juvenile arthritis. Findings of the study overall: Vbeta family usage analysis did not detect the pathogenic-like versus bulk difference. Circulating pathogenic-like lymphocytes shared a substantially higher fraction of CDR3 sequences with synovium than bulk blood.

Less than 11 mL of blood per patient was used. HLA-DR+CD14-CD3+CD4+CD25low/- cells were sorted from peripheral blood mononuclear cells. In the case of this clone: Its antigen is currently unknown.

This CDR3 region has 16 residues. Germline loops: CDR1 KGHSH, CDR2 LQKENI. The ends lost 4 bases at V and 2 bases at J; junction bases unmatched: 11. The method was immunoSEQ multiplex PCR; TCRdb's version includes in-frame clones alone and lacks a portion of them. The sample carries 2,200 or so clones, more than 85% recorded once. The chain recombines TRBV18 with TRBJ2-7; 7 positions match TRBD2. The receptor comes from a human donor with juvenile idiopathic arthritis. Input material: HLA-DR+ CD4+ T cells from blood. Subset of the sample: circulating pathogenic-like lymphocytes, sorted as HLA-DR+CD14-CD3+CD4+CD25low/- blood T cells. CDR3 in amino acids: CASSRQLARYPYEQYF. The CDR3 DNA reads TGTGCCAGCTCACGACAACTAGCGCGATACCCCTACGAGCAGTACTTC.